This entry describes one TCR beta chain. Its cognate antigen is unknown. The data were taken from a study of cytomegalovirus exposure and HLA in healthy donors. The overall study: A prior study identified 90 million to 120 million unique TCR beta sequences from roughly 180 million T cells. Study-level findings and limits: Through in vitro validation, three CMV-associated chains were shown to be specific for CMV antigens.

The PCR used 60 Vbeta and 13 Jbeta primers. Profiling relied on immunoSEQ multiplex PCR, and the TCRdb table lists in-frame clones only, not all of them. The repertoire includes 150,000 to 200,000 clones, around 77% of them detected once, and under 2% sits in the top ten. V lost 4 bases and J lost 1; bases outside the gene matches: 4. The CDR3 has 14 amino acids. The germline CDR1 and CDR2 sequences are SGHNT and YYREEE (reference sequence). The TCR originated in a woman in her thirties in good health and CMV-seronegative. Sequenced input: PBMCs. The V call is TRBV5-4, the J call TRBJ2-5; 7 bases map to TRBD2. The CDR3: CASSAGGGQETQYF. CDR3 DNA: TGTGCCAGCAGCGCAGGCGGGGGCCAAGAGACCCAGTACTTC.